Below, one TCR beta chain is given with its context. Its cognate antigen is unknown. V dropped 5 bases and J dropped 4; count of bases not matched to a gene: 4. The CDR3 has 16 residues. Germline loops: CDR1 MNHEY, CDR2 SMNVEV (reference sequence). The sample is drawn from a study of cytomegalovirus exposure and HLA in healthy donors. Across the study: A prior study identified 117 million unique TCR beta sequences from around 180 million T cells. Most genotyped donors, 81% of some 400, had Caucasian-associated genetic ancestry. Notes on the study in general: Common viral pathogens seemed to be connected with several of the most significant clusters, according to a later analysis. Most TCR sequences proved rare, with some public TCRs found in many donors.

The PCR used 60 Vbeta and 13 Jbeta primers. Produced via immunoSEQ multiplex PCR; TCRdb's table is partial and in-frame only. In the table there are about 130,000 clones, over 60% of which are singletons. The sequence came from a man between 18 and 35 years old in good health and CMV-seronegative. Material for sequencing was PBMCs. This sequence joins TRBV27 and TRBJ2-2, with 13 bases lining up with TRBD2. This CDR3 is CASSPGLAGPTGELFF. In DNA form, the CDR3 reads TGTGCCAGCAGTCCGGGACTAGCGGGGCCCACCGGGGAGCTGTTTTTT.